This is a list of T cell receptor beta chains from one sample in a study of cytomegalovirus exposure and HLA in healthy donors. Assay: immunoSEQ multiplex PCR; the TCRdb copy retains only in-frame clones and omits some. The top ten clones hold around 9.3% of a sample with approximately 150,000 clones, 65% to 70% of them seen once. Material: PBMCs. These receptors came from a man aged 30 to 45 in good health and CMV-seropositive. Each CDR3 is given with its conserved first and last residue. The D gene is left open where the match is weak. Clone size is shown for a subset of rows, as once, few, many or a class of expanded clone.

v_gene	d_gene	abundance	j_gene	CDR3nt	CDR3aa
TRBV7-9	TRBD1	-	TRBJ2-1	TGTGCCAGCAGCTCACCCCGGGGACAGCACTACAATGAGCAGTTCTTC	CASSSPRGQHYNEQFF
TRBV27	-	few	TRBJ2-7	TGTGCCAGCAGTTTAGCGGGCGGGAATTCCTACGAGCAGTACTTC	CASSLAGGNSYEQYF
TRBV4-1	-	-	TRBJ1-5	TGCGCCAGCAGCCTACTACCGGAGGGAACCACGAGCAATCAGCCCCAGCATTTT	CASSLLPEGTTSNQPQHF
TRBV28	-	-	TRBJ1-2	TGTGCCACGGAGGACAGTAACTATGGCTACACCTTC	CATEDSNYGYTF
TRBV30	TRBD1	-	TRBJ2-1	TGTGCCTGGGGGGACAGTTACAATGAGCAGTTCTTC	CAWGDSYNEQFF
TRBV14	-	-	TRBJ1-1	TGTGCCAGCAGCCTACAATCATTGATCACTGAAGCTTTCTTT	CASSLQSLITEAFF
TRBV5-4	-	-	TRBJ1-2	TGTGCCAGCAGCTTGGGCGGAAATGGCTACACCTTC	CASSLGGNGYTF
TRBV2	-	-	TRBJ1-5	TGTGCCAGCAACACAGGACAGCACAATCAGCCCCAGCATTTT	CASNTGQHNQPQHF
TRBV9	TRBD1	-	TRBJ1-2	TGTGCCAGCACCGCGGGACAGGGGATCTATGGCTACACCTTC	CASTAGQGIYGYTF
TRBV6-1	TRBD2	-	TRBJ2-7	TGTGCCAGCAGGCCCGGGACTAGCGGGAACTACGAGCAGTACTTC	CASRPGTSGNYEQYF
TRBV30	-	-	TRBJ2-2	TGTGCCTGGAACGGACTTGGGGCCGGGGAGCTGTTTTTT	CAWNGLGAGELFF
TRBV10-3	-	few	TRBJ2-2	TGTGCTGGCGGGCGAAACACCGGGGAGCTGTTTTTT	CAGGRNTGELFF
TRBV9	-	few	TRBJ2-1	TGTGCCAGCAGCGTTGGGACTCCTATCAATGAGCAGTTCTTC	CASSVGTPINEQFF
TRBV5-1	-	-	TRBJ1-2	TGCGCCAGCAGCTTGGAGGGGGACTATGGCTACACCTTC	CASSLEGDYGYTF
TRBV28	-	-	TRBJ2-6	TGTGCCAGCAGTTTAGCGGTCGGCAGCCGCTCTGGGGCCAACGTCCTGACTTTC	CASSLAVGSRSGANVLTF
TRBV21-1	-	-	TRBJ2-7	TGTGCCAGCAGCACCTTAAAACAGGAGCAGTACTTC	CASSTLKQEQYF
TRBV13	TRBD1	once	TRBJ1-2	TGTGCCAGCAGCTCGACAGGGAATGGCTACACCTTC	CASSSTGNGYTF
TRBV7-7	-	-	TRBJ2-1	TGTGCCAGCAGCTTCTGGCTCAATGAGCAGTTCTTC	CASSFWLNEQFF
TRBV7-6	-	-	TRBJ1-1	TGTGCCAGCAGCTTAGCGCTCGGAGGGATGAACACTGAAGCTTTCTTT	CASSLALGGMNTEAFF
TRBV27	TRBD1	-	TRBJ2-7	TGTGCCAGCAGTTCCGGACAGGGAGTAAGAAGGTACGAGCAGTACTTC	CASSSGQGVRRYEQYF
TRBV9	-	-	TRBJ2-1	TGTGCCAGCAGCGTCGGACAGCCCTACAATGAGCAGTTCTTC	CASSVGQPYNEQFF
TRBV28	-	-	TRBJ1-2	TGTGCCAGCAGTTTAGTTCAGGCCGGCAGCTATGGCTACACCTTC	CASSLVQAGSYGYTF
TRBV5-1	-	few	TRBJ2-7	TGCGCCAGCAGCTGGACCTTGGGGGGAGGAGGCTACGAGCAGTACTTC	CASSWTLGGGGYEQYF
TRBV4-1	TRBD2	-	TRBJ2-5	TGCGCCAGCAGCCAAGTCCCCTCCGGACTAGCGAAGACCCAGTACTTC	CASSQVPSGLAKTQYF
TRBV6-4	-	few	TRBJ2-2	TGTGCCAGCAGTCAACAGGGAACCCTTAACACCGGGGAGCTGTTTTTT	CASSQQGTLNTGELFF
TRBV29-1	TRBD2	-	TRBJ2-7	TGCAGCGTTGAAACCTTAGCGGGGGGAACTTACGAGCAGTACTTC	CSVETLAGGTYEQYF
TRBV19	-	few	TRBJ1-5	TGTGCCAGCGACGGGGGTAATCAGCCCCAGCATTTT	CASDGGNQPQHF
TRBV5-1	-	once	TRBJ1-1	TGCGCCAGCAGCTTCCGGGACATGAACACTGAAGCTTTCTTT	CASSFRDMNTEAFF
TRBV7-9	-	-	TRBJ1-4	TGTGCCAGCAGCTTAGTCGATCGAGGACTGTTTTTT	CASSLVDRGLFF
TRBV27	TRBD1	-	TRBJ1-2	TGTGCCAGCAGTGACAGGGGTGACGGCTACACCTTC	CASSDRGDGYTF
TRBV6-1	-	-	TRBJ1-2	TGTGCCAGCAGTGAAGGTCGGGGGTATAACTATGGCTACACCTTC	CASSEGRGYNYGYTF
TRBV18	-	-	TRBJ1-2	TGTGCCAGCTCACCTGAGGGGGACTATGGCTACACCTTC	CASSPEGDYGYTF
TRBV21-1	-	few	TRBJ2-3	TGTGCCAGAAAGAGAAGACTAGCGGGAGGATCTACAGATACGCAGTATTTT	CARKRRLAGGSTDTQYF
TRBV19	-	-	TRBJ2-3	TGTGCCAGTAGCCCGACTTCAGATACGCAGTATTTT	CASSPTSDTQYF
TRBV21-1	-	-	TRBJ2-7	TGTGCCAGCAGCGGGACAGGGGCCTACGAGCAGTACTTC	CASSGTGAYEQYF
TRBV5-5	TRBD1	-	TRBJ1-6	TGTGCCAGCAGCTTAACAGGGGACAATTCACCCCTCCACTTT	CASSLTGDNSPLHF
TRBV4-1	-	-	TRBJ1-2	TGCGCCAGCAGCCAAGATGCGGGTGAAAGCTATGGCTACACCTTC	CASSQDAGESYGYTF
TRBV5-1	-	-	TRBJ1-1	TGCGCCAGCACCCGGGGGGGGATGTCTGAAGCTTTCTTT	CASTRGGMSEAFF
TRBV5-1	-	few	TRBJ2-3	TGCGCCAGCAGCTTGTTGCAGAGCACAGATACGCAGTATTTT	CASSLLQSTDTQYF
TRBV19	TRBD1	-	TRBJ1-5	TGTGCCAGTAGTGCCGGGACAGGACAAGAAATTTATAGCAATCAGCCCCAGCATTTT	CASSAGTGQEIYSNQPQHF
TRBV5-8	TRBD2	-	TRBJ2-7	TGTGCCAGCAGCTCACTGGTAGCGGGAGCTCACGAGCAGTACTTC	CASSSLVAGAHEQYF
TRBV27	-	-	TRBJ1-1	TGTGCCAGCAGTTCTAGGCGGGTGACTGAAGCTTTCTTT	CASSSRRVTEAFF